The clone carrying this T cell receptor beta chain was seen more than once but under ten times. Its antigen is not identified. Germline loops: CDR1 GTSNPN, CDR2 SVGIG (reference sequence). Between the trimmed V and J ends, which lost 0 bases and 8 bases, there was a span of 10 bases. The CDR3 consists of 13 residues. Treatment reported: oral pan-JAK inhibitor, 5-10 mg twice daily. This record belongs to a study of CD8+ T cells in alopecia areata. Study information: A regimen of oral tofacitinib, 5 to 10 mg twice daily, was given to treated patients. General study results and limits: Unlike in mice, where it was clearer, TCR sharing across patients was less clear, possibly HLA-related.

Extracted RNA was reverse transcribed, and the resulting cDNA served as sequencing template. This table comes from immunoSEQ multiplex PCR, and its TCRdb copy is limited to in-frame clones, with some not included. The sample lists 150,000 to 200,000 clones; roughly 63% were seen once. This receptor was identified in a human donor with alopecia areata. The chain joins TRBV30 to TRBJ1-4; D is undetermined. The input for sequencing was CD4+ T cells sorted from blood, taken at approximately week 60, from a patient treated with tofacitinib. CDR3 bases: TGTGCCTGGAGTGTGGTTCAGAGGGAAAAACTGTTTTTT. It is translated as CAWSVVQREKLFF.